Following are 11 T cell receptor beta chains from one sample sequenced in a study of T cells in Graves' hyperthyroidism and ophthalmopathy. Using RNA transcripts as the source, TCR beta CDR3 regions were amplified. First-round RT-PCR with HTBI primers amplified the TCR CDR3 region. TCRdb reprocessed the multiplex PCR reads with MiXCR, giving one entry per CDR3 protein. The sample includes 400,000 or so distinct CDR3 sequences, about an eighth seen only once; the top ten take 25% to 30%. The sequencing input was blood. Receptors were obtained from a man aged 50-59 years with Graves' ophthalmopathy.

V usage is TRBV9 and J usage is TRBJ2-7; no clear D. Germline CDR1 SGDLS, CDR2 YYNGEE. The CDR3 spans 14 residues. V was trimmed by 3 bases and J by 7 bases, leaving 17 bases between them. The CDR3 loop reads CASSADRTKEEQYF. The CDR3 nucleotides read TGTGCCAGCAGCGCAGACCGGACCAAAGAAGAGCAGTACTTC.

The genes are TRBV11-2 and TRBJ2-5, with D possibly matching TRBD1 (6 bases). The germline V gene has CDR1 SGHAT and CDR2 FQNNGV. Between the trimmed V and J ends, which lost 8 bases and 4 bases, there was a span of 14 bases. The CDR3 sequence is 13 residues long. The CDR3 DNA reads TGTGCCAGCCGCAACAGGGTCCGAGAGACCCAGTACTTC. Its translation: CASRNRVRETQYF. Together with reference TRBV11-2 and TRBJ2-5, the CDR3 gives the full variable domain: EAGVAQSPRYKIIEKRQSVAFWCNPISGHATLYWYQQILGQGPKLLIQFQNNGVVDDSQLPKDRFSAERLKGVDSTLKIQPAKLEDSAVYLCASRNRVRETQYFGPGTRLLVL.

This clonotype appeared many times. This chain connects TRBV6-1 to TRBJ2-7, with D unclear. V was clipped by 1 base and J by 1 base, with 5 bases between them. Germline CDR1 MNHNS, CDR2 SASEGT. CDR3 length: 13 amino acids. The CDR3 DNA is TGTGCCAGCAGTGAAGTGAGGTCCTACGAGCAGTACTTC. Translation: CASSEVRSYEQYF.

This rearrangement joins TRBV19 to TRBJ2-7; 10 bases fit TRBD1. The V segment lost 3 bases and the J segment 4 bases; nucleotides outside the gene matches: 6. CDR1 and CDR2 from the germline V gene are LNHDA and SQIVND (reference sequence). There are 15 residues in the CDR3. CDR3 protein: CASSIFGDRGYEQYF. The DNA for the CDR3 is TGTGCCAGTAGTATTTTCGGGGACAGGGGTTACGAGCAGTACTTC.

This clonotype was recorded many times. CDR3 region: CSARDEAKIRNQPQHF. The DNA of the CDR3 is TGCAGTGCTAGAGACGAGGCAAAGATTCGCAATCAGCCCCAGCATTTT. The chain combines TRBV20-1 with TRBJ1-5; D ambiguous. The CDR3 is 16 residues long. The V end was cut by 0 bases, the J end by 2 bases, with 14 bases between. Germline CDR1 and CDR2: DFQATT and SNEGSKA (reference sequence).

This clonotype turned up a few times. The V gene is TRBV9, the J gene TRBJ2-3; weak D call: TRBD1 (5 bases). The CDR3 runs to 15 residues. V was pared by 4 bases and J by 6 bases, with 18 bases between. Germline CDR1 is SGDLS and CDR2 is YYNGEE. The CDR3, as DNA: TGTGCCAGCAGCCTCCAGGGCCCCATGACCGATACGCAGTATTTT. This sequence encodes CASSLQGPMTDTQYF.

This clonotype has a handful of counts. This sequence joins TRBV19 and TRBJ2-1; the match to TRBD2 covers 7 bases. V dropped 3 bases and J dropped 3; count of bases not matched to a gene: 5. The CDR3 runs 15 residues. CDR1 and CDR2 (germline): LNHDA, SQIVND (reference sequence). CDR3 DNA: TGTGCCAGTAGTATCGGGGGGAGTTTCTACAATGAGCAGTTCTTC. Protein sequence: CASSIGGSFYNEQFF.

The J gene is TRBJ2-1, the V gene TRBV19, with TRBD1 matching 9 bases. After removal of 6 bases from V and 3 bases from J, the junction contained 12 bases not matched to a gene. Germline V gives CDR1 LNHDA, CDR2 SQIVND (reference sequence). CDR3 length: 17 amino acids. CDR3 bases: TGTGCCAGTAGCGACCCTACCGGGACAGGGCTCTACAATGAGCAGTTCTTC. Its translation is CASSDPTGTGLYNEQFF.

This clonotype was counted a few times. The gene calls are TRBV5-1 and TRBJ2-2; possibly TRBD1 for D (6 bases). The germline V and J ends were trimmed by 9 bases and 4 bases, with 16 bases remaining between them. Germline V gives CDR1 SGHRS, CDR2 YFSETQ. The CDR3 is 14 residues long. The CDR3 reads CATPRQGSTGELFF. The DNA of the CDR3 is TGCGCCACCCCCCGGCAGGGGAGCACCGGGGAGCTGTTTTTT.

At least ten counts were recorded for this clonotype. This rearrangement joins TRBV20-1 to TRBJ2-7; D remains ambiguous. The CDR3 is 14 amino acids. The germline CDR1 and CDR2 sequences are DFQATT and SNEGSKA (reference sequence). Trimming took 0 bases from V and 2 from J, leaving 11 bases between them. This CDR3 reads CSARDGKGTYEQYF. The DNA of the CDR3 is TGCAGTGCTAGAGATGGTAAAGGTACCTACGAGCAGTACTTC.

At least ten counts were recorded for this clonotype. The chain has TRBV20-1 and TRBJ2-7, with D unresolved. V lost 5 bases and J 1 base, leaving 12 bases between the germline ends. CDR3 length equals 13 residues. Germline-derived CDR1 and CDR2 are DFQATT and SNEGSKA (reference sequence). The DNA of the CDR3 is TGCAGTGCTGACGTAGACGGGTCCTACGAGCAGTACTTC. It specifies CSADVDGSYEQYF.